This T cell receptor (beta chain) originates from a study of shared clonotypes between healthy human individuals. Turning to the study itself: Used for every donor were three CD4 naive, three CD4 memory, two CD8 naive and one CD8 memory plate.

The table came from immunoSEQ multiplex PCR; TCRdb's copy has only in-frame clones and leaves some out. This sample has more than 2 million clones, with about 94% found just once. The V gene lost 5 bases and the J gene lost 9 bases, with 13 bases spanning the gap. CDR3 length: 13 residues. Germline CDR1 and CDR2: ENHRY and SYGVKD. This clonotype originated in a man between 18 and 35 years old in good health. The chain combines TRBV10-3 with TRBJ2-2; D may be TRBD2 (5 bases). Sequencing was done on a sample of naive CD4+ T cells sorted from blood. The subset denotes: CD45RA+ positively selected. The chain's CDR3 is CAISSGPTRELFF. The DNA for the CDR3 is TGTGCCATCAGTAGCGGACCGACCCGGGAGCTGTTTTTT.